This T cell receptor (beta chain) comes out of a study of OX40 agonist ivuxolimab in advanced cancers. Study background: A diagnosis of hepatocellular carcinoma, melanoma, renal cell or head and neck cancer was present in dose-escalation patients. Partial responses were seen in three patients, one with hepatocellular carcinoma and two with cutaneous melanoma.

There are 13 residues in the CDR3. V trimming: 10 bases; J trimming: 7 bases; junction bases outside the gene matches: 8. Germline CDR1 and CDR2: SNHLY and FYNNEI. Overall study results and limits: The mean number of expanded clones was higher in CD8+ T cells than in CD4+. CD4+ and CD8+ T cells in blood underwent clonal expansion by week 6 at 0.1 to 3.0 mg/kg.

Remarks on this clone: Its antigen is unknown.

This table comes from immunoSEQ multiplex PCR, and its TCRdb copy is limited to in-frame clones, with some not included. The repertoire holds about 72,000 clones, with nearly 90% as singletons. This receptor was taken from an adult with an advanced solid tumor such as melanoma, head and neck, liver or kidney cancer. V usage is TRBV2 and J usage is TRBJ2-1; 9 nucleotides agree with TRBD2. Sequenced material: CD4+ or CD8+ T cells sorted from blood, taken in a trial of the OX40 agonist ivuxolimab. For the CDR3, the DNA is TGTGCCAATGCGGGGGGGCCGGGTAATGAGCAGTTCTTC. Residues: CANAGGPGNEQFF.